Presented here are 18 T cell receptor beta chains from one specimen sequenced in a study of T and B cells in COVID-19 patients (dated by TCRdb to 2020 to 2022). Genomic DNA extracted from blood was used in amounts of about 250-550 ng for amplification of TRB repertoires. The instrument given in TCRdb is Illumina MiSeq. Multiplex PCR with BIOMED2 TRB-A/B primer pools was used to amplify TRB rearrangements. The public reads were quality trimmed at Q25 with fastp and then assembled into clones with MiXCR by TCRdb, keeping productive beta chains. A single entry per CDR3 protein holds the most common genes and DNA from its merged rows. This sample is represented by tens of thousands of distinct CDR3 sequences; around 30% of them were singletons. The leading ten clones occupy roughly 1.9% of the sample. Sequenced sample: blood. The source is a human donor who had recovered from COVID-19.

The chain couples TRBV7-2 to TRBJ1-1; D possibly corresponds to TRBD1 (5 bases). The CDR3 has 14 residues. Looked up from germline, CDR1 is SGHTA and CDR2 is FQGNSA. Trimming shortened V by 1 base and J by 4 bases, and 10 bases separated the two germline ends. CDR3 loop: CASSLEHRSTEAFF. For the CDR3, the DNA is TGTGCCAGCAGCTTAGAGCACAGGAGCACTGAAGCTTTCTTT.

The V and J genes are TRBV14 and TRBJ2-1, with unresolved D. Trimming removed 0 bases at V and 7 bases at J, with 10 bases between. Germline CDR1 is SGHDN and CDR2 is FVKESK. CDR3 length: 14 amino acids. CDR3 bases: TGTGCCAGCAGCCAAGATTGGGGAAGGAATGAGCAGTTCTTC. Protein sequence: CASSQDWGRNEQFF. Looking up the rest from reference TRBV14 and TRBJ2-1 gives the full variable domain: EAGVTQFPSHSVIEKGQTVTLRCDPISGHDNLYWYRRVMGKEIKFLLHFVKESKQDESGMPNNRFLAERTGGTYSTLKVQPAELEDSGVYFCASSQDWGRNEQFFGPGTRLTVL.

This clonotype was seen many times. This chain uses TRBV6-1 with TRBJ1-6, with D hard to call. The V gene lost 4 bases and the J gene lost 5 bases, with 6 bases spanning the gap. The CDR3 runs 13 residues. The germline CDR1 and CDR2 sequences are MNHNS and SASEGT. CDR3 DNA: TGTGCCAGCAGTGCACGGAATAATTCACCCCTCCACTTT. Translating gives CASSARNNSPLHF.

This clonotype came up a few times. The chain has TRBV30 and TRBJ1-2; no definite D call. The V end lost 5 bases, the J end lost 7 bases, and 17 bases lay between the germline ends. Germline V lookup: CDR1 GTSNPN, CDR2 SVGIG (reference sequence). The CDR3 is 13 residues long. CDR3 sequence reads: CAWARELSLGYTF. CDR3 nucleotide sequence: TGTGCCTGGGCTCGGGAGTTAAGTCTTGGCTACACCTTC.

The chain couples TRBV6-5 to TRBJ2-5; 7 nucleotides agree with TRBD2. CDR1 is MNHEY, CDR2 SVGAGI, per germline. Trimming took 0 bases from V and 2 from J; bases not matched to a gene: 12. The CDR3 contains 18 residues. The DNA of the CDR3 is TGTGCCAGCAGTTACTCGACGGTAGTAGCGGGTCCGCAAGAGACCCAGTACTTC. It specifies CASSYSTVVAGPQETQYF.

For this clonotype: A clone one base away is much larger, so this may be a read error. The chain has TRBV5-5 and TRBJ2-3; the match to TRBD2 covers 13 bases. The CDR3 covers 16 residues. Germline CDR1 and CDR2: SGHKS and YYEKEE (reference sequence). This chain's CDR3 is CASSLELAGGRDTRYF. The DNA of the CDR3 is TGTGCCAGCAGCTTGGAACTAGCGGGGGGGCGGGATACGCGGTATTTT.

V gene TRBV5-1 combines with J gene TRBJ2-6; D is unclear. The CDR3 has 15 residues. From germline, CDR1 is SGHRS and CDR2 YFSETQ. V dropped 2 bases and J dropped 2 bases, with 8 bases sitting between them. The CDR3 here is CASSFYSTGANVLTF. CDR3 nucleotides: TGCGCCAGCAGCTTCTACAGTACTGGGGCCAACGTCCTGACTTTC.

This clonotype is termed medium-sized. The chain has TRBV19 and TRBJ2-6; no firm D call. The CDR3 sequence is 16 residues long. Trimming removed 6 bases at V and 0 bases at J, with 12 bases between. Germline lookup yields CDR1 LNHDA and CDR2 SQIVND (reference sequence). CDR3 sequence reads: CASSTRPGSGANVLTF. The CDR3 coding sequence is TGTGCCAGTAGCACCAGACCGGGCTCTGGGGCCAACGTCCTGACTTTC.

The rearrangement joins TRBV15 to TRBJ2-7, with D possibly matching TRBD2 (6 bases). From germline, CDR1 is LNHNV and CDR2 YYDKDF (reference sequence). CDR3 length: 13 residues. Trimming stripped 0 bases from V and 5 bases from J, with 8 bases between. The CDR3 coding sequence is TGTGCCACCAGCAGAGATCCGGGGGACGAGCAGTACTTC. Translating it yields CATSRDPGDEQYF.

In DNA, the CDR3 is TGCGCCAGCAAGTTCGAGGAGACCCAGTACTTC. As protein: CASKFEETQYF. V and J are TRBV5-1 and TRBJ2-5, with unresolved D. Germline V gene lookup returns CDR1 SGHRS and CDR2 YFSETQ. The V gene lost 6 bases and the J gene lost 5 bases, with 8 bases spanning the gap. There are 11 residues in the CDR3.

About this clonotype: A much larger clone sits a single nucleotide away, making a read error possible. In this CDR3 the conserved last residue, phenylalanine or tryptophan, is missing, so a read error is likely. The chain has TRBV5-6 and TRBJ2-1; a possible D gene is TRBD1 (6 bases). Germline V lookup: CDR1 SGHDT, CDR2 YYEEEE. The ends were cut back, 2 bases at V and 4 bases at J, with 22 bases in the middle. The CDR3 totals 18 residues. The CDR3 reads CASSLEGHIQVRYNEQFL. The CDR3 DNA follows: TGTGCCAGCAGCTTAGAGGGACATATCCAGGTACGGTACAATGAGCAGTTCCTC.

V is TRBV5-1 and J is TRBJ2-3, with a possible D match to TRBD2 (6 bases). The CDR3 has 15 amino acids. The germline V and J ends were trimmed by 0 bases and 2 bases, with 10 bases remaining between them. CDR1 and CDR2 from the germline V gene are SGHRS and YFSETQ. CDR3 residues: CASSLVGGNTDTQYF. The CDR3 nucleotides are TGCGCCAGCAGCTTGGTTGGCGGGAACACAGATACGCAGTATTTT. Variable domain in full (rest from reference TRBV5-1 and TRBJ2-3): KAGVTQTPRYLIKTRGQQVTLSCSPISGHRSVSWYQQTPGQGLQFLFEYFSETQRNKGNFPGRFSGRQFSNSRSEMNVSTLELGDSALYLCASSLVGGNTDTQYFGPGTRLTVL.

The J gene is TRBJ1-4, the V gene TRBV6-6; 8 bases are shared with TRBD1. This CDR3 has 14 residues. Looked up from germline, CDR1 is MNHNY and CDR2 is SVGAGI (reference sequence). Trimming removed 5 bases from V and 6 bases from J; junction bases left unmatched: 5. The CDR3 DNA follows: TGTGCCAGCAGTCGGGACAGGAGAGATGAAAAACTGTTTTTT. This sequence encodes CASSRDRRDEKLFF.

At least ten counts were recorded for this clonotype. The chain uses TRBV6-6 and TRBJ2-3; D gene ambiguous. The germline CDR1 and CDR2 sequences are MNHNY and SVGAGI (reference sequence). Trimming cost V 2 bases and J 0 bases, with 6 bases left between them. The CDR3 is 14 residues long. The CDR3 loop is CASSYGSSTDTQYF. CDR3 coding DNA: TGTGCCAGCAGTTACGGAAGTAGCACAGATACGCAGTATTTT.

This clonotype showed up just once. The rearrangement uses TRBV19 and TRBJ1-5; D not resolved. The ends were cut back, 3 bases at V and 0 bases at J, with 9 bases in the middle. Germline V CDR1 and CDR2: LNHDA, SQIVND (reference sequence). This CDR3 spans 15 amino acids. The chain's CDR3 is CASSMTVGSNQPQHF. CDR3 sequence (DNA): TGTGCCAGTAGTATGACGGTCGGTAGCAATCAGCCCCAGCATTTT.

V usage is TRBV19 and J usage is TRBJ2-3; 8 bases are a match to TRBD1. Germline V gives CDR1 LNHDA, CDR2 SQIVND (reference sequence). The CDR3 runs to 15 residues. With 4 bases clipped from V and 0 bases from J, the junction kept 3 bases outside the gene matches. The CDR3 spells CASSTQGASTDTQYF. For the CDR3, the DNA is TGTGCCAGTAGTACGCAGGGGGCGAGCACAGATACGCAGTATTTT.

This clonotype occurred a few times. The J gene is TRBJ2-3, the V gene TRBV12-3 or TRBV12-4, with D uncertain. Trimming cost V 6 bases and J 5 bases, with 9 bases left between them. This CDR3 is 12 amino acids long. This chain's CDR3 is CASSFTGDTQYF. Written as DNA, the CDR3 is TGTGCCAGCAGCTTTACTGGAGATACGCAGTATTTT.

This clonotype occurred once. The chain joins TRBV5-1 to TRBJ1-4; 7 bases map to TRBD1. CDR3 length equals 15 residues. The germline gives CDR1 SGHRS, CDR2 YFSETQ. Unmatched junction bases numbered 5, after V lost 3 bases and J lost 3 bases. CDR3 nucleotide sequence: TGCGCCAGCAGCTGGGGGGGACAGTCTAATGAAAAACTGTTTTTT. It codes for CASSWGGQSNEKLFF.